The subject of this entry is one T cell receptor (beta chain). The target antigen is unknown. The sample originates from a study of T cell responses to AZD1222 COVID-19 vaccine. Study outcomes and limitations: Donors were largely white British and mainly female; clonal diversity was possibly underestimated. Nearly half of spike-specific TCRs reportedly target variant regions that are unmutated in the B.1.351 and B.1.1.7 variants.

Using immunoSEQ multiplex PCR, the repertoire was profiled, and TCRdb retains in-frame clones only, with some absent. The sample shows 180,000 or so clones, 80% to 95% of them seen only once. Germline V gene data show CDR1 as KGHDR and CDR2 as SFDVKD. With V trimmed by 7 bases and J by 2 bases, 22 bases remained unmatched. CDR3 length: 21 amino acids. The material was peripheral blood, obtained 28 days after the second AZD1222 dose. The receptor comes from an adult who received the AZD1222 COVID-19 vaccine. The chain employs TRBV24-1 and TRBJ1-6; 7 positions agree with TRBD1. Written as DNA, the CDR3 is TGTGCCACCAGCATCAGATTGAACCTCTTCCACAGGGGCACCTATAATTCACCCCTCCACTTT. Amino acids: CATSIRLNLFHRGTYNSPLHF.